The 20 T cell receptor beta chains below come from one sample, sequenced in a study of cytomegalovirus exposure and HLA in healthy donors. It was with 60 Vbeta and 13 Jbeta primers that the PCR ran. Generated by immunoSEQ multiplex PCR, the TCRdb table keeps only in-frame clones and is missing some. Of 85,000 to 120,000 clones listed, 60% to 75% are singletons. The sample taken for sequencing was PBMCs. These receptors came from a male donor in good health and CMV-seropositive.

The chain employs TRBV5-1 and TRBJ1-2; the D gene is possibly TRBD1 (6 bases). This CDR3 has 15 residues. With 0 bases removed from V and 0 bases from J, the gap between germline ends came to 9 bases. Germline V gene data show CDR1 as SGHRS and CDR2 as YFSETQ. CDR3 in DNA: TGCGCCAGCAGCTTGGAAGGGGGAGCTAACTATGGCTACACCTTC. It translates to CASSLEGGANYGYTF.

The chain is built from TRBV5-1 and TRBJ1-4; unclear D gene. Germline V gene lookup returns CDR1 SGHRS and CDR2 YFSETQ. The CDR3 covers 14 residues. V lost 2 bases, J lost 7 bases, and 12 bases lay in between. CDR3 in amino acids: CASSLAGGGEKLFF. Written as DNA, the CDR3 is TGCGCCAGCAGCTTAGCAGGAGGAGGTGAAAAACTGTTTTTT. Full variable domain (missing parts from reference TRBV5-1 and TRBJ1-4): KAGVTQTPRYLIKTRGQQVTLSCSPISGHRSVSWYQQTPGQGLQFLFEYFSETQRNKGNFPGRFSGRQFSNSRSEMNVSTLELGDSALYLCASSLAGGGEKLFFGSGTQLSVL.

The V and J genes are TRBV29-1 and TRBJ1-1; D uncertain. This CDR3 contains 11 residues. Germline assignment: CDR1 SQVTM and CDR2 ANQGSEA. V lost 7 bases and J lost 7, with 13 bases in between. CDR3: CSGSYQLEAFF. The CDR3 coding sequence is TGCAGCGGCTCGTACCAACTTGAAGCTTTCTTT.

The J gene is TRBJ2-7, the V gene TRBV7-3, with TRBD2 identical over 8 bases. The CDR3 extends over 17 amino acids. The junction had 10 bases not matched to a gene; V was cut back by 1 base and J by 2 bases. Germline V gene lookup returns CDR1 SGHTA and CDR2 FQGTGA. The CDR3 DNA follows: TGTGCCAGCAGCTTAATGTTTGGCGGGAGGATACCCTACGAGCAGTACTTC. Protein product: CASSLMFGGRIPYEQYF.

The chain recombines TRBV28 with TRBJ1-1; no firm D call. Trimming removed 7 bases at V and 3 bases at J, with 9 bases between. Germline V CDR1 and CDR2: MDHEN, SYDVKM. The CDR3 consists of 12 residues. The CDR3 loop is CASKEGYTEAFF. In nucleotides, the CDR3 is TGTGCCAGCAAGGAGGGTTACACTGAAGCTTTCTTT.

The count of this clone is one. CDR3 in amino acids: CASTPDTGNEQFF. The CDR3 DNA reads TGTGCCAGCACCCCAGATACAGGGAATGAGCAGTTCTTC. The chain combines TRBV7-2 with TRBJ2-1; TRBD1 is a possible D gene (6 bases). The V gene lost 7 bases and the J gene lost 7 bases, with 14 bases spanning the gap. The CDR3 is 13 amino acids. Germline assignment: CDR1 SGHTA and CDR2 FQGNSA.

The chain is built from TRBV28 and TRBJ2-1, with 7 bases matching TRBD2. The CDR3 is made up of 20 amino acids. The V segment lost 4 bases and the J segment 8 bases; nucleotides outside the gene matches: 26. Germline V gene lookup returns CDR1 MDHEN and CDR2 SYDVKM. CDR3 DNA sequence: TGTGCCAGCAGTTCCGCCACTCCCTCCCCCGGGGGGAAGGGTGGTTATGAGCAGTTCTTC. Translation gives CASSSATPSPGGKGGYEQFF.

The chain links TRBV9 to TRBJ2-3; TRBD2 agrees at 9 bases. CDR1 and CDR2 (germline): SGDLS, YYNGEE. The CDR3 totals 15 residues. Losses at the gene ends were 4 bases for V and 3 bases for J; bases not matched to a gene: 6. CDR3 nucleotide sequence: TGTGCCAGCAGCACTGGACTAGCGCAAACAGATACGCAGTATTTT. It specifies CASSTGLAQTDTQYF.

This rearrangement joins TRBV5-1 to TRBJ1-5; 9 bases fit TRBD1. This CDR3 comprises 15 residues. Germline CDR1 is SGHRS and CDR2 is YFSETQ. The V gene end was trimmed by 0 bases and the J gene end by 3 bases; junction bases not matched to a gene: 1. The CDR3 DNA is TGCGCCAGCAGCTTGGGGACAGGGGTCAATCAGCCCCAGCATTTT. Translation gives CASSLGTGVNQPQHF. The entire variable domain, with the rest obtained from reference TRBV5-1 and TRBJ1-5, is as follows: KAGVTQTPRYLIKTRGQQVTLSCSPISGHRSVSWYQQTPGQGLQFLFEYFSETQRNKGNFPGRFSGRQFSNSRSEMNVSTLELGDSALYLCASSLGTGVNQPQHFGDGTRLSIL.

J is TRBJ1-6 and V is TRBV30; no definite D call. The CDR3 is 15 residues long. The germline V gene has CDR1 GTSNPN and CDR2 SVGIG (reference sequence). V lost 3 bases to trimming and J lost 8 bases, with 17 bases between them. The CDR3 DNA is TGTGCCTGGAGCTTACCCCCTACCTTCGATTCACCCCTCCACTTT. Its translation: CAWSLPPTFDSPLHF.

The J gene is TRBJ1-5, the V gene TRBV5-1, with 7 positions matching TRBD1. From germline, CDR1 is SGHRS and CDR2 YFSETQ. This CDR3 region has 15 residues. V shed 0 bases and J 1 base; nucleotides not matched to a gene: 1. The chain's CDR3 is CASSLEGQSNQPQHF. CDR3 nucleotide sequence: TGCGCCAGCAGCTTGGAGGGACAGAGCAATCAGCCCCAGCATTTT. Supplemented by reference TRBV5-1 and TRBJ1-5, the full variable domain reads KAGVTQTPRYLIKTRGQQVTLSCSPISGHRSVSWYQQTPGQGLQFLFEYFSETQRNKGNFPGRFSGRQFSNSRSEMNVSTLELGDSALYLCASSLEGQSNQPQHFGDGTRLSIL.

The V call is TRBV12-5, the J call TRBJ2-3; 7 nucleotides match TRBD1. Germline V lookup: CDR1 LGHNT, CDR2 FRNRAP. Trimming took 0 bases from V and 3 from J; bases not matched to a gene: 15. There are 19 residues in the CDR3. The CDR3 nucleotides read TGTGCTAGTGGTTTGGTATCCCTTGGACAGGACGTATTGACAGATACGCAGTATTTT. It yields the protein CASGLVSLGQDVLTDTQYF.

V gene TRBV4-3 combines with J gene TRBJ2-3, with 9 bases aligning to TRBD1. J was trimmed by 7 bases and V by 4 bases; bases with no gene match: 15. This CDR3 region has 17 residues. Germline V gives CDR1 LGHNA, CDR2 YSLEER. The CDR3 DNA is TGCGCCAGCAGCCCCCAAGAGGGGGACAGGGCCATTCATACGCAGTATTTT. Translated: CASSPQEGDRAIHTQYF.

This chain uses TRBV5-1 with TRBJ2-7, with TRBD2 identical over 9 bases. The CDR3 sequence is 15 residues long. Germline V gives CDR1 SGHRS, CDR2 YFSETQ. Trimming cost V 2 bases and J 1 base; bases outside gene matches: 4. CDR3: CASSFMTSGSYEQYF. CDR3 bases: TGCGCCAGCAGCTTTATGACTAGCGGATCCTACGAGCAGTACTTC.

This clone has only one observation. This chain connects TRBV29-1 to TRBJ2-7, with TRBD2 as a possible D gene (5 bases). The germline CDR1 and CDR2 sequences are SQVTM and ANQGSEA. The CDR3 is made up of 13 amino acids. Trimming took off 4 bases at V and 4 bases at J, with 14 bases between the two ends. CDR3 in DNA: TGCAGCGTTGTCGGCGGGTCGCTTTACGAGCAGTACTTC. It specifies CSVVGGSLYEQYF.

The V call is TRBV9, the J call TRBJ1-1; D is perhaps TRBD1 (6 bases). CDR1 is SGDLS, CDR2 YYNGEE, per germline. There are 15 residues in the CDR3. Trimming cost V 0 bases and J 1 base, with 10 bases left between them. This CDR3 is CASSVDRVSNTEAFF. Written as DNA, the CDR3 is TGTGCCAGCAGCGTAGACAGGGTTTCGAACACTGAAGCTTTCTTT.

CDR3 in amino acids: CASSLSLSGANVLTF. CDR3 nucleotide sequence: TGTGCCAGCAGTTTAAGCTTGTCTGGGGCCAACGTCCTGACTTTC. The J gene is TRBJ2-6, the V gene TRBV27; the D is unclear. Trimming pared 2 bases from V and 1 base from J, leaving 6 bases between. The CDR3 is 15 amino acids. Germline V gene sequence: CDR1 MNHEY, CDR2 SMNVEV (reference sequence).

This sequence joins TRBV29-1 and TRBJ1-3; D possibly corresponds to TRBD1 (5 bases). Germline V gives CDR1 SQVTM, CDR2 ANQGSEA. The CDR3 runs 13 residues. Trimming removed 5 bases from V and 9 bases from J, with 17 bases in between. Here the CDR3 reads CSVRGVLGFTIYF. The CDR3, as DNA: TGCAGCGTTCGGGGGGTTTTAGGGTTCACCATATATTTT.

In this sample, this clone turned up a few times. J is TRBJ2-1 and V is TRBV13, with unresolved D. V was shortened by 1 base and J by 5 bases, with 6 bases between the two germline ends. The CDR3 runs 13 residues. The germline V gene encodes CDR1 PRHDT and CDR2 FYEKMQ (reference sequence). CDR3 amino acids: CASSLAVDNEQFF. Written as DNA, the CDR3 is TGTGCCAGCAGCTTAGCGGTGGACAATGAGCAGTTCTTC.

The rearrangement links TRBV5-1 to TRBJ1-1, with 8 bases that match TRBD1. Trimming removed 0 bases from V and 0 bases from J; junction bases left unmatched: 7. From germline, CDR1 is SGHRS and CDR2 YFSETQ. This CDR3 comprises 17 residues. This chain's CDR3 is CASSLARAGGMNTEAFF. The CDR3, as DNA: TGCGCCAGCAGCTTGGCCCGGGCAGGGGGCATGAACACTGAAGCTTTCTTT.